The rows below give T cell receptor beta chains drawn from one sample of a study of T-cell reconstitution after alpha-beta-depleted transplantation in children. TCRdb re-derived calls from the PCR reads in MiXCR, one entry per CDR3 protein. This repertoire shows roughly 350,000 distinct CDR3 sequences, about 9.3% found once; its top ten account for around 2.4%. The source material was PBMCs from the stem cell graft donor, sampled from the stem cell graft. These receptors were collected from a human donor who donated a stem cell graft to a child with acute lymphoblastic leukemia. The CDR3 runs from the conserved cysteine through the conserved F or W. Each record gives: CDR3 DNA, CDR3 protein, V gene, clone size, J gene, D gene. D genes are given only for firm matches. Some rows have no size entry. The others give once, few or many, or a class for an expanded clone.

CDR3 DNA: TGTGCCAGCAGCCGGTGGACAGGGGGCGAGGAAGTAGGTGAAGCTTTCTTT
CDR3 protein: CASSRWTGGEEVGEAFF
V gene: TRBV7-9
clone size: -
J gene: TRBJ1-1
D gene: TRBD1

CDR3 DNA: TGTGCCAGTAGTAACGGACAGGGTCCCTACAATGAGCAGTTCTTC
CDR3 protein: CASSNGQGPYNEQFF
V gene: TRBV19
clone size: few
J gene: TRBJ2-1
D gene: TRBD1

CDR3 DNA: TGTGCCAGCAGCCGCCGGGACCCAGGGGAAAAACTGTTTTTT
CDR3 protein: CASSRRDPGEKLFF
V gene: TRBV7-6
clone size: -
J gene: TRBJ1-4
D gene: -

CDR3 DNA: TGCGCCAGCAGCAGGGAACAGGGTACCCACGAGCAGTACTTC
CDR3 protein: CASSREQGTHEQYF
V gene: TRBV5-1
clone size: few
J gene: TRBJ2-7
D gene: -

CDR3 DNA: TGTGCCAGCAGCCTAGCGGGAAGCTCCTACGAGCAGTACTTC
CDR3 protein: CASSLAGSSYEQYF
V gene: TRBV12-3/TRBV12-4
clone size: many
J gene: TRBJ2-7
D gene: TRBD2

CDR3 DNA: TGCGCCAGCAGCTTCGAGCGAAGTGGGGCCAATGAGCAGTTCTTC
CDR3 protein: CASSFERSGANEQFF
V gene: TRBV5-1
clone size: many
J gene: TRBJ2-1
D gene: -

CDR3 DNA: TGTGCCAGCCGGGACAGGGATTATAGCAATCAGCCCCAGCATTTT
CDR3 protein: CASRDRDYSNQPQHF
V gene: TRBV27
clone size: many
J gene: TRBJ1-5
D gene: TRBD1

CDR3 DNA: TGTGCCAGCAGTCTCCCCCCCGGGACGTCCTCCTACAATGAGCAGTTCTTC
CDR3 protein: CASSLPPGTSSYNEQFF
V gene: TRBV12-3/TRBV12-4
clone size: few
J gene: TRBJ2-1
D gene: -

CDR3 DNA: TGTGCCAGCAGTTCGTCAGTCCTAGCGGGAGAGTCAGATACGCAGTATTTT
CDR3 protein: CASSSSVLAGESDTQYF
V gene: TRBV12-3/TRBV12-4
clone size: few
J gene: TRBJ2-3
D gene: TRBD2

CDR3 DNA: TGCGCCAGCAGTGCTAAAGGGGGACAGGGAAGATTGCAAGAGACCCAGTACTTC
CDR3 protein: CASSAKGGQGRLQETQYF
V gene: TRBV5-1
clone size: many
J gene: TRBJ2-5
D gene: TRBD1

CDR3 DNA: TGTGCCAGCTCACCTAACATCAGGGTATCTCGTGGCTCTGGGGCCAACGTCCTGACTTTC
CDR3 protein: CASSPNIRVSRGSGANVLTF
V gene: TRBV18
clone size: -
J gene: TRBJ2-6
D gene: -

CDR3 DNA: TGTGCCAGCAGCTTAGCGGTCGAACGGACAGGGGGCTCAGGGAACACTGAAGCTTTCTTT
CDR3 protein: CASSLAVERTGGSGNTEAFF
V gene: TRBV11-1
clone size: few
J gene: TRBJ1-1
D gene: TRBD1

CDR3 DNA: TGTGCCAGCAGCGGGTTGCCAACTAGCGCTGGCACAGATACGCAGTATTTT
CDR3 protein: CASSGLPTSAGTDTQYF
V gene: TRBV5-5
clone size: -
J gene: TRBJ2-3
D gene: TRBD2

CDR3 DNA: TGCAGTGCTAGTCCCGGTTATGGGCCATACAATGAGCAGTTCTTC
CDR3 protein: CSASPGYGPYNEQFF
V gene: TRBV20-1
clone size: -
J gene: TRBJ2-1
D gene: -

CDR3 DNA: TGTGCCAGCTCGTCGGCGAATTTCTATGGCTACACCTTC
CDR3 protein: CASSSANFYGYTF
V gene: TRBV18
clone size: few
J gene: TRBJ1-2
D gene: -

CDR3 DNA: TGTGCCAGCAGTTTAGGAGGACTAGCGGGAGACGAGCAGTACTTC
CDR3 protein: CASSLGGLAGDEQYF
V gene: TRBV12-3/TRBV12-4
clone size: many
J gene: TRBJ2-7
D gene: TRBD2

CDR3 DNA: TGTGCCAGCAGCTTGGCCGGACGGTCCAACTATGGCTACACCTTC
CDR3 protein: CASSLAGRSNYGYTF
V gene: TRBV5-5
clone size: many
J gene: TRBJ1-2
D gene: -

CDR3 DNA: TGTGCCAGCAGCGGAGCGGACAACTTCTACGAGCAGTACTTC
CDR3 protein: CASSGADNFYEQYF
V gene: TRBV7-9
clone size: -
J gene: TRBJ2-7
D gene: -